The next 27 T cell receptor beta chains were all read from a single sample in a study of blood T cell repertoires in COVID-19. Libraries were prepared by immunoSEQ multiplex PCR; TCRdb keeps only in-frame clonotypes and omits some of them. The repertoire holds more than 300,000 clones, with approximately 90% as singletons. Sequenced: PBMCs or T cells enriched from blood (not recorded which). These receptors were taken from a woman between 40 and 50 years old who had been exposed to COVID-19.

V is TRBV7-3 and J is TRBJ2-3, with 7 bases identical to TRBD2. Germline V gene data show CDR1 as SGHTA and CDR2 as FQGTGA. The length of the CDR3 is 16 residues. J gave up 1 base and V 4 bases, and 8 bases lay outside the gene matches. Here the CDR3 reads CASSSRAGAGTDTQYF. CDR3 DNA: TGTGCCAGCAGCTCCAGGGCGGGAGCCGGCACAGATACGCAGTATTTT.

The chain recombines TRBV18 with TRBJ1-2; 8 bases are shared with TRBD1. J was trimmed by 3 bases and V by 2 bases; bases with no gene match: 5. Germline CDR1 and CDR2: KGHSH and LQKENI. This CDR3 has 15 residues. The CDR3 region is CASSPGQGRDYGYTF. CDR3 nucleotides: TGTGCCAGCTCACCAGGACAGGGACGAGACTATGGCTACACCTTC.

V is TRBV2 and J is TRBJ1-2; 11 nucleotides align to TRBD1. The trim removed 3 bases at V and 14 bases at J, leaving 11 bases unmatched. The germline V gene has CDR1 SNHLY and CDR2 FYNNEI. The CDR3 totals 14 residues. CDR3 protein: CASSEEDRGRSRTF. The CDR3 nucleotides are TGTGCCAGCAGTGAGGAGGACAGGGGGCGGAGTAGGACCTTC.

V gene TRBV18 combines with J gene TRBJ1-4; 7 bases line up with TRBD1. The V segment lost 5 bases and the J segment 10 bases; nucleotides outside the gene matches: 10. This CDR3 comprises 14 residues. CDR1 KGHSH and CDR2 LQKENI come from the germline V gene. DNA of the CDR3: TGTGCCAGCTCATCCGGACAGGCCCGTGGAAAACTGTTTTTT. It codes for CASSSGQARGKLFF.

This clone was seen a handful of times. The CDR3 nucleotides are TGCAGCGTCCTCGGACTAGCCGGGGAGCTGTTTTTT. Translating gives CSVLGLAGELFF. The chain couples TRBV29-1 to TRBJ2-2, with TRBD2 matching over 7 bases. The germline V gene has CDR1 SQVTM and CDR2 ANQGSEA. CDR3 length equals 12 residues. The junction had 4 bases not matched to a gene; V was cut back by 6 bases and J by 6 bases.

This chain links TRBV5-6 with TRBJ1-4, with 8 bases fitting TRBD1. The CDR3 is made up of 15 amino acids. The J segment lost 8 bases and the V segment lost 0 bases, leaving 6 bases of the junction unmatched. Germline-derived CDR1 and CDR2 are SGHDT and YYEEEE. CDR3 bases: TGTGCCAGCAGCTTGGCCGGGACAGGAGAGGAAAAACTGTTTTTT. Protein product: CASSLAGTGEEKLFF.

This clone was seen only a few times. The V gene is TRBV18, the J gene TRBJ1-1, with a tentative D call TRBD1 (6 bases). Trimming cost V 1 base and J 3 bases, with 6 bases left between them. There are 13 residues in the CDR3. Germline V lookup: CDR1 KGHSH, CDR2 LQKENI. In DNA form, the CDR3 reads TGTGCCAGCTCACCACAGGGGGACACTGAAGCTTTCTTT. Translated: CASSPQGDTEAFF.

This chain links TRBV7-2 with TRBJ2-1; TRBD2 aligns across 8 bases. CDR1 is SGHTA, CDR2 FQGNSA, per germline. V lost 5 bases to trimming and J lost 4 bases; unmatched junction nucleotides: 4. The CDR3 loop spans 14 amino acids. The CDR3 loop reads CASSLIAGYNEQFF. The CDR3 coding sequence is TGTGCCAGCAGCCTCATAGCGGGATACAATGAGCAGTTCTTC. The variable domain in full, with the rest retrieved from reference TRBV7-2 and TRBJ2-1, is GAGVSQSPSNKVTEKGKDVELRCDPISGHTALYWYRQSLGQGLEFLIYFQGNSAPDKSGLPSDRFSAERTGGSVSTLTIQRTQQEDSAVYLCASSLIAGYNEQFFGPGTRLTVL.

V usage is TRBV19 and J usage is TRBJ1-5; 7 nucleotides agree with TRBD1. Germline V gene sequence: CDR1 LNHDA, CDR2 SQIVND (reference sequence). Unmatched junction bases numbered 13, after V lost 5 bases and J lost 0 bases. The CDR3 spans 18 residues. CDR3 sequence reads: CASSPLGRGFYSNQPQHF. The CDR3 coding sequence is TGTGCCAGTAGTCCCTTGGGCAGGGGGTTTTATAGCAATCAGCCCCAGCATTTT.

DNA of the CDR3: TGTGCCAGCAGCCTCTACTCTGAAGCTTTCTTT. It encodes CASSLYSEAFF. This rearrangement joins TRBV5-5 to TRBJ1-1; D ambiguous. This CDR3 is built from 11 residues. Germline V CDR1 and CDR2: SGHKS, YYEKEE (reference sequence). The V end lost 4 bases, the J end lost 6 bases, and 7 bases lay between the germline ends.

This clone was recorded only once. This sequence joins TRBV10-3 and TRBJ2-1, with 13 bases that match TRBD2. The CDR3 extends over 14 amino acids. The germline CDR1 and CDR2 sequences are ENHRY and SYGVKD. The CDR3 region is CAARGTSGTNEQFF. The DNA for the CDR3 is TGTGCGGCACGAGGGACTAGCGGGACCAATGAGCAGTTCTTC.

V and J are TRBV9 and TRBJ2-5, with 10 bases fitting TRBD1. This CDR3 is built from 16 residues. V was clipped by 3 bases and J by 5 bases; unmatched bases: 10. Germline V gives CDR1 SGDLS, CDR2 YYNGEE. CDR3 sequence reads: CASSDTQRDRGETQYF. The CDR3 region has the DNA TGTGCCAGCAGCGACACTCAAAGGGACAGGGGTGAGACCCAGTACTTC.

This sequence joins TRBV6-1 and TRBJ2-5, with 9 bases aligning to TRBD1. The V gene end was trimmed by 9 bases and the J gene end by 4 bases; junction bases not matched to a gene: 9. CDR3 size: 14 residues. Per the germline V gene, CDR1 is MNHNS and CDR2 is SASEGT. The CDR3 DNA reads TGTGCCAGTAGGGGGGGACAGGGCGGAGAGACCCAGTACTTC. As protein: CASRGGQGGETQYF.

The genes are TRBV9 and TRBJ1-6, with 12 positions matching TRBD1. The CDR3 extends over 18 amino acids. CDR1 and CDR2 from the germline V gene are SGDLS and YYNGEE. The ends lost 1 base at V and 8 bases at J; junction bases unmatched: 10. DNA of the CDR3: TGTGCCAGCAGCGTATTCGGGACAGGGGGCCCAGGGGATTCACCCCTCCACTTT. Translation: CASSVFGTGGPGDSPLHF.

The chain uses TRBV27 and TRBJ2-1, with 7 positions matching TRBD1. CDR3 size: 14 residues. The V and J ends lost 7 bases and 0 bases, in that order; junction bases with no gene match: 3. CDR1 and CDR2 from the germline V gene are MNHEY and SMNVEV (reference sequence). The CDR3 protein is CASKGQSSYNEQFF. DNA for the CDR3: TGTGCCAGCAAGGGACAGAGCTCCTACAATGAGCAGTTCTTC.

The chain employs TRBV7-8 and TRBJ1-1; D gene unclear. There are 13 residues in the CDR3. V was cut by 1 base and J by 4 bases, with 7 bases left in between. In germline, CDR1 is SGHVS, CDR2 FQNEAQ. The CDR3 sequence: CASSLVRGTEAFF. CDR3 nucleotide sequence: TGTGCCAGCAGCTTAGTACGAGGCACTGAAGCTTTCTTT.

The V gene is TRBV6-5, the J gene TRBJ1-5, with D possibly being TRBD1 (6 bases). Trimming pared 6 bases from V and 5 bases from J, leaving 17 bases between. Germline loops: CDR1 MNHEY, CDR2 SVGAGI. The CDR3 has 15 residues. The CDR3 here is CASRPVQQGYQPQHF. CDR3 coding DNA: TGTGCCAGCAGGCCGGTACAACAGGGTTATCAGCCCCAGCATTTT.

The rearrangement links TRBV2 to TRBJ2-7; 8 bases are shared with TRBD1. After removal of 4 bases from V and 4 bases from J, the junction contained 6 bases not matched to a gene. CDR3 length equals 14 residues. Germline V CDR1 and CDR2: SNHLY, FYNNEI. CDR3 in amino acids: CASSVRQGLYEQYF. In DNA, the CDR3 is TGTGCCAGCAGTGTCCGACAGGGGCTTTACGAGCAGTACTTC.

This clone was recorded once. The chain employs TRBV6-1 and TRBJ1-5; 7 nucleotides align to TRBD1. Losses at the gene ends were 4 bases for V and 2 bases for J; bases not matched to a gene: 8. Looked up from germline, CDR1 is MNHNS and CDR2 is SASEGT. The CDR3 consists of 16 residues. The CDR3 nucleotides are TGTGCCAGCAGTGTTGTAGGGGGCGCGGGCAATCAGCCCCAGCATTTT. Protein: CASSVVGGAGNQPQHF.

The chain carries TRBV9 and TRBJ2-2; the D is unclear. The CDR3 covers 13 residues. V was cut by 1 base and J by 5 bases, with 6 bases left in between. CDR1 and CDR2 from the germline V gene are SGDLS and YYNGEE. This chain's CDR3 is CASSVSGTGELFF. CDR3 sequence (DNA): TGTGCCAGCAGCGTATCCGGGACCGGGGAGCTGTTTTTT.

This clone was counted a single time. V gene TRBV12-3 or TRBV12-4 combines with J gene TRBJ1-4; D is ambiguous. This CDR3 region has 13 residues. Between the trimmed V and J ends, which lost 2 bases and 12 bases, there was a span of 13 bases. Here the CDR3 DNA reads TGTGCCAGCAGTTTATCGACGGCGAGGGAACTGTTTTTT. It is translated as CASSLSTARELFF.

The CDR3, as DNA: TGTGCCACCAGCGAGGCAGGGGCCTATGGCTACACCTTC. Translated, it gives CATSEAGAYGYTF. This chain joins TRBV15 and TRBJ1-2; a possible D gene is TRBD1 (6 bases). The germline CDR1 and CDR2 sequences are LNHNV and YYDKDF (reference sequence). CDR3 length: 13 amino acids. The V end lost 5 bases, the J end lost 4 bases, and 11 bases lay between the germline ends.

This clone appeared a few times. This chain uses TRBV27 with TRBJ2-1; D is possibly TRBD2 (5 bases). CDR1 MNHEY and CDR2 SMNVEV come from the germline V gene (reference sequence). The CDR3 is 16 amino acids. Deletions cut 6 bases from V and 8 bases from J, with 23 bases between. CDR3 amino acids: CASSSAGILAPYEQFF. As DNA, the CDR3 is TGTGCCAGCAGCTCGGCCGGGATTCTCGCTCCCTATGAGCAGTTCTTC.

V usage is TRBV6-5 and J usage is TRBJ2-7, with 7 bases aligning to TRBD1. V gave up 2 bases and J gave up 3 bases; unmatched junction bases: 4. Germline V lookup: CDR1 MNHEY, CDR2 SVGAGI. The CDR3 is made up of 14 amino acids. The CDR3, as DNA: TGTGCCAGCAGTTACGCCCGGACAGGCTACGAGCAGTACTTC. Translation gives CASSYARTGYEQYF.

The chain combines TRBV21-1 with TRBJ2-1; the table's D call TRBD1 went unverified against the DNA. TRBV21-1 has pseudogene status. This CDR3 is 14 amino acids long. In DNA form, the CDR3 reads TGTGCCAGCAGCGTGGGACAGGGATACAATGAGCAGTTCTTC. Its translation is CASSVGQGYNEQFF.

The chain has TRBV19 and TRBJ1-1, with D perhaps matching TRBD1 (5 bases). V dropped 2 bases and J dropped 4 bases, with 14 bases sitting between them. Germline lookup yields CDR1 LNHDA and CDR2 SQIVND (reference sequence). This CDR3 comprises 15 residues. CDR3 sequence reads: CASSIFLGGVTEAFF. In DNA, the CDR3 is TGTGCCAGTAGTATATTTCTCGGGGGTGTCACTGAAGCTTTCTTT.

This chain uses TRBV18 with TRBJ1-1; D not certain. CDR3 size: 16 residues. Germline-derived CDR1 and CDR2 are KGHSH and LQKENI. Trimming stripped 6 bases from V and 0 bases from J, with 17 bases between. The CDR3 reads CASSPPILSMNTEAFF. In nucleotides, the CDR3 is TGTGCCAGCTCCCCGCCTATACTCTCCATGAACACTGAAGCTTTCTTT.